This is a list of T cell receptor beta chains from one sample in a study of pediatric ulcerative colitis. Produced via immunoSEQ multiplex PCR; TCRdb's table is partial and in-frame only. The table lists tens of thousands of clones, around 86% of them singletons, with approximately 1.5% in the top ten. The sequencing sample was made of blood. Receptors were obtained from a boy aged 10-17 years who was a control in a study of pediatric ulcerative colitis. Both conserved end residues are part of each CDR3. The D gene is left open where the match is weak. Clone size is not always given. Where it is, it says once, few, many or a class for expanded clones.

D gene: -; clone size: -; J gene: TRBJ2-5; V gene: TRBV7-2; CDR3 length: 17; CDR3 protein: CASSQPTGLNYQETQYF; CDR3 DNA: TGTGCCAGCAGCCAGCCAACAGGACTTAATTACCAAGAGACCCAGTACTTC
D gene: TRBD1; clone size: few; J gene: TRBJ1-4; V gene: TRBV13; CDR3 length: 14; CDR3 protein: CASSSTGRVEKLFF; CDR3 DNA: TGTGCCAGCAGCTCGACAGGGCGGGTTGAAAAACTGTTTTTT
D gene: TRBD2; clone size: -; J gene: TRBJ2-1; V gene: TRBV28; CDR3 length: 14; CDR3 protein: CASSVAGALTRQFF; CDR3 DNA: TGTGCCAGCAGTGTAGCGGGAGCTCTGACGAGGCAGTTCTTC
D gene: TRBD2; clone size: -; J gene: TRBJ2-3; V gene: TRBV29-1; CDR3 length: 14; CDR3 protein: CSVVGGFGTDTQYF; CDR3 DNA: TGCAGCGTTGTCGGGGGGTTTGGGACAGATACGCAGTATTTT
D gene: TRBD2; clone size: -; J gene: TRBJ2-3; V gene: TRBV25-1; CDR3 length: 17; CDR3 protein: CATQTRGLDESTDTQYF; CDR3 DNA: TGTGCCACCCAGACCAGGGGACTAGACGAAAGCACAGATACGCAGTATTTT
D gene: -; clone size: -; J gene: TRBJ2-3; V gene: TRBV7-6; CDR3 length: 15; CDR3 protein: CASSFRQGGTDTQYF; CDR3 DNA: TGTGCCAGCAGCTTTAGGCAGGGAGGCACAGATACGCAGTATTTT
D gene: TRBD1; clone size: -; J gene: TRBJ2-2; V gene: TRBV30; CDR3 length: 16; CDR3 protein: CAWSPGGQGNTGELFF; CDR3 DNA: TGTGCCTGGAGCCCAGGGGGACAGGGGAACACCGGGGAGCTGTTTTTT
D gene: -; clone size: -; J gene: TRBJ1-5; V gene: TRBV4-1; CDR3 length: 16; CDR3 protein: CASSLATGGAFQPQHF; CDR3 DNA: TGCGCCAGCAGCCTTGCTACGGGGGGCGCCTTTCAGCCCCAGCATTTT
D gene: -; clone size: -; J gene: TRBJ1-2; V gene: TRBV9; CDR3 length: 15; CDR3 protein: CASSVRFLGQGGYTF; CDR3 DNA: TGTGCCAGCAGCGTCCGCTTTTTGGGGCAGGGGGGCTACACCTTC
D gene: -; clone size: -; J gene: TRBJ2-7; V gene: TRBV2; CDR3 length: 11; CDR3 protein: CASSGHYEQYF; CDR3 DNA: TGTGCCAGCAGTGGTCATTACGAGCAGTACTTC
D gene: TRBD1; clone size: -; J gene: TRBJ1-1; V gene: TRBV27; CDR3 length: 14; CDR3 protein: CASSRSGDRAEAFF; CDR3 DNA: TGTGCCAGCAGTCGATCTGGGGACAGAGCTGAAGCTTTCTTT
D gene: -; clone size: once; J gene: TRBJ2-7; V gene: TRBV15; CDR3 length: 14; CDR3 protein: CATSRRDRAYEQYF; CDR3 DNA: TGTGCCACCAGCAGACGAGACAGAGCGTACGAGCAGTACTTC
D gene: TRBD1; clone size: -; J gene: TRBJ2-6; V gene: TRBV5-6; CDR3 length: 14; CDR3 protein: CASSPGTGAIGLTF; CDR3 DNA: TGTGCCAGCAGCCCAGGGACAGGGGCCATTGGCCTGACTTTC
D gene: TRBD1; clone size: -; J gene: TRBJ2-6; V gene: TRBV19; CDR3 length: 15; CDR3 protein: CASSTTGTGANVLTF; CDR3 DNA: TGTGCCAGTAGTACGACAGGGACCGGGGCCAACGTCCTGACTTTC
D gene: TRBD1; clone size: -; J gene: TRBJ2-1; V gene: TRBV27; CDR3 length: 15; CDR3 protein: CASTVLGTDDNEQFF; CDR3 DNA: TGTGCCAGCACCGTGTTAGGGACAGACGACAATGAGCAGTTCTTC
D gene: -; clone size: once; J gene: TRBJ2-1; V gene: TRBV5-4; CDR3 length: 15; CDR3 protein: CASSPGFPPYNEQFF; CDR3 DNA: TGTGCCAGCAGCCCGGGGTTTCCTCCTTACAATGAGCAGTTCTTC
D gene: -; clone size: once; J gene: TRBJ2-6; V gene: TRBV21-1; CDR3 length: 15; CDR3 protein: CASSLTGVGANVLTF; CDR3 DNA: TGTGCCAGCAGCCTGACAGGGGTCGGGGCCAACGTCCTGACTTTC
D gene: -; clone size: -; J gene: TRBJ2-1; V gene: TRBV2; CDR3 length: 12; CDR3 protein: CASSPLGNEQFF; CDR3 DNA: TGTGCCAGCAGTCCCCTCGGCAATGAGCAGTTCTTC
D gene: -; clone size: -; J gene: TRBJ1-1; V gene: TRBV19; CDR3 length: 14; CDR3 protein: CASSIGQQNTEAFF; CDR3 DNA: TGTGCCAGTAGTATAGGACAGCAGAACACTGAAGCTTTCTTT
D gene: -; clone size: -; J gene: TRBJ2-7; V gene: TRBV10-2; CDR3 length: 14; CDR3 protein: CASSESRQTDEQYF; CDR3 DNA: TGCGCCAGCAGTGAGTCTCGTCAGACTGACGAGCAGTACTTC
D gene: -; clone size: -; J gene: TRBJ1-1; V gene: TRBV11-3; CDR3 length: 16; CDR3 protein: CASRGGTPKNHTEAFF; CDR3 DNA: TGTGCCAGCAGGGGCGGGACGCCTAAAAACCACACTGAAGCTTTCTTT
D gene: -; clone size: -; J gene: TRBJ2-6; V gene: TRBV18; CDR3 length: 19; CDR3 protein: CASSPWGDFRRTGANVLTF; CDR3 DNA: TGTGCCAGCTCACCGTGGGGGGACTTCCGGCGCACTGGGGCCAACGTCCTGACTTTC